This entry features one T cell receptor beta chain sequence. RNA transcripts gave rise to amplified TCR beta CDR3 regions. The HTBI set primed first-round TCR CDR3 RT-PCR. TCRdb reprocessed the multiplex PCR reads via MiXCR and lists one record per CDR3 protein. The sample holds 400,000 to 550,000 distinct CDR3 sequences, over 13% seen once. The length of the CDR3 is 15 residues. Germline lookup yields CDR1 SNHLY and CDR2 FYNNEI. The V and J ends lost 2 bases and 0 bases respectively, with 9 bases between them. This sample stems from a study of T cells in Graves' hyperthyroidism and ophthalmopathy. Diagnosis relied on clinical symptoms, serum thyroxine and TRAb, thyroid ultrasound and orbital computed tomography. Out of approximately 10 ml of fresh peripheral blood came the PBMCs.

This chain joins TRBV2 and TRBJ2-3; D assignment may be TRBD1 or TRBD2 (5 bases each). The sequenced sample was blood. The TCR comes from a young woman with Graves' hyperthyroidism. The CDR3 region is CASSENRDSTDTQYF. In DNA form, the CDR3 reads TGTGCCAGCAGTGAAAACCGGGACAGCACAGATACGCAGTATTTT.